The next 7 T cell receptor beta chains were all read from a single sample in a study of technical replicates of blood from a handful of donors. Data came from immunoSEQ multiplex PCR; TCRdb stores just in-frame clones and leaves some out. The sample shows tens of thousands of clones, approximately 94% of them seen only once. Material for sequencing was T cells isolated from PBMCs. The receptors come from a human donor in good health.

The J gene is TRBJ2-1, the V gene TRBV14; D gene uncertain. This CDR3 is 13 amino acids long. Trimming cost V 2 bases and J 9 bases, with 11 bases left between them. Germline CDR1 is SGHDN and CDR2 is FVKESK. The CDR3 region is CASSQYIASEQFF. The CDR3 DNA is TGTGCCAGCAGCCAATACATAGCTTCTGAGCAGTTCTTC.

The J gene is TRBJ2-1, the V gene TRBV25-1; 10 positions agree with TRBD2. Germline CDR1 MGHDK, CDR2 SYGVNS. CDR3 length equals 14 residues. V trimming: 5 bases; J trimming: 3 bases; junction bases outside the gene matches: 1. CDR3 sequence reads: CASSLAGGYNEQFF. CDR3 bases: TGTGCCAGCAGTTTAGCGGGAGGCTACAATGAGCAGTTCTTC.

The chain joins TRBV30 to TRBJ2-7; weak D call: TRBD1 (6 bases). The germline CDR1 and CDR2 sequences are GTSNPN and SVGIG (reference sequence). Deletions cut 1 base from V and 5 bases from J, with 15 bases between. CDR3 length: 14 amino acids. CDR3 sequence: CAWSGSRGWNEQYF. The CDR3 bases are TGTGCCTGGAGTGGTTCCAGGGGTTGGAACGAGCAGTACTTC.

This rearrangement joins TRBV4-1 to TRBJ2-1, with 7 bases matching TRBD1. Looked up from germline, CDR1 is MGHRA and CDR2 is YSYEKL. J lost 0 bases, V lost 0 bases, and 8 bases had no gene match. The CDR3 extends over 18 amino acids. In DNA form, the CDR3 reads TGCGCCAGCAGCCAAGATCCCGGGACAGAAAGCTCCTACAATGAGCAGTTCTTC. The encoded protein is CASSQDPGTESSYNEQFF.

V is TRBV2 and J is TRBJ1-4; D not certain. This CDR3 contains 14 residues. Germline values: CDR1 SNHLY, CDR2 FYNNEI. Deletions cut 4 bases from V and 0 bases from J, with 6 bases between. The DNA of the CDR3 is TGTGCCAGCAGTGCAGATGCAACTAATGAAAAACTGTTTTTT. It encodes CASSADATNEKLFF.

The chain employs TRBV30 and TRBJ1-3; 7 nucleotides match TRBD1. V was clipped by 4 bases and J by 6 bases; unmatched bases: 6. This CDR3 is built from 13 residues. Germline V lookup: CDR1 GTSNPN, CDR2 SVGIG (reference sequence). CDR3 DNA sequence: TGTGCCTGGACGGCAGGGGGGCAAAACACCATATATTTT. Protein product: CAWTAGGQNTIYF.

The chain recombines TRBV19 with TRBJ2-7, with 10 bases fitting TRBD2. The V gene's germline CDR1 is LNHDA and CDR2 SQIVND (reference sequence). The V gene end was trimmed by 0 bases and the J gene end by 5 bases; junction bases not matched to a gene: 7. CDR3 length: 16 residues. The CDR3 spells CASSIDRAGGPHEQYF. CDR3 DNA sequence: TGTGCCAGTAGTATAGACCGAGCGGGAGGGCCCCACGAGCAGTACTTC. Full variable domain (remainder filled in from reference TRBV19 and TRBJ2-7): DGGITQSPKYLFRKEGQNVTLSCEQNLNHDAMYWYRQDPGQGLRLIYYSQIVNDFQKGDIAEGYSVSREKKESFPLTVTSAQKNPTAFYLCASSIDRAGGPHEQYFGPGTRLTVT.